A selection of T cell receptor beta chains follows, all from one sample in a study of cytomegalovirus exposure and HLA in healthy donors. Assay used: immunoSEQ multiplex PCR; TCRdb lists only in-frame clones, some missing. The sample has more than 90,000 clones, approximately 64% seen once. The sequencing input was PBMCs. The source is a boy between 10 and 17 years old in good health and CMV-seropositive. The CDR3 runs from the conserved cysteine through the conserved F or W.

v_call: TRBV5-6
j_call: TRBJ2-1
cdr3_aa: CASSLELVFGEQFF

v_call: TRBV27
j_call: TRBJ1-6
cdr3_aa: CASSGTRAYSPLHF

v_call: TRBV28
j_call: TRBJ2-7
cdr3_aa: CASSLVLGAREQYF

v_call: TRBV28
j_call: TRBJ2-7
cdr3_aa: CASSFSQYYEQYF

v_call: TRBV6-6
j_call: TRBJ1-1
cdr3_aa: CASSDRGTYTEAFF

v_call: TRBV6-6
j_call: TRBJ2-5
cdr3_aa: CASSSTGGSQETQYF

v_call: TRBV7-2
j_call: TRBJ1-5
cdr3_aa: CASTLYSNQPQHF

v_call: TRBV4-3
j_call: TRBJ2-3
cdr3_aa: CASSLAYRGFADTQYF

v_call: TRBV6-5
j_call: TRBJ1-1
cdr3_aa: CASNKWDRSWTEAFF

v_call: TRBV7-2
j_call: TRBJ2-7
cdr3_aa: CASSLGGTVSREQYF

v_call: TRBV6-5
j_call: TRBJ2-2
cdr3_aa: CASRRGTGELFF

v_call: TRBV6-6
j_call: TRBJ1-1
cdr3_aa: CASSRQIEAFF

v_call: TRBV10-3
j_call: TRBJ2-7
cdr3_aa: CASLGSSYEQHF

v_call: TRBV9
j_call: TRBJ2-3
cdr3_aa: CASSVTSGRTDTQYF

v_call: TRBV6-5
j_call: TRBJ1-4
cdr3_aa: CASSTIQRRNEKLFF

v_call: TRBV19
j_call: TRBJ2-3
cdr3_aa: CASNSRASGSSTDTQYF

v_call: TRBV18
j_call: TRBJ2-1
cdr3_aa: CASSPPSGGTNEQFF

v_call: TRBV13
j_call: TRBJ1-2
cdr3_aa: CASSPAGYGYTF

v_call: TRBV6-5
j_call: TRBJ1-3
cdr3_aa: CASSYFGVFSGNTIYF

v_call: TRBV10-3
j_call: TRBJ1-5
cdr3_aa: CAIGDPNQPQHF

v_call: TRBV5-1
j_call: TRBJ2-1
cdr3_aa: CASSLPGRGLVVF

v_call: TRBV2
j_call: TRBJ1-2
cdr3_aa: CASSDSRGVDYGYPF

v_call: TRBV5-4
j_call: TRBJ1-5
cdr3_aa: CASSSPGQPQHF

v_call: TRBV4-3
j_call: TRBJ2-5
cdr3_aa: CASSQGVERTKTQYF

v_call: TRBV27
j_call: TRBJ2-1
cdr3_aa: CASSFSSYNEQFF

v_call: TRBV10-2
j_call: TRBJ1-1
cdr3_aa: CASESGKRNTEAFF

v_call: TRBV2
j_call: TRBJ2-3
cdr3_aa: CASSRDYLTDTQYF

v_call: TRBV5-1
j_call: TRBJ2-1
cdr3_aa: CASSQSSQGSYNEQFF

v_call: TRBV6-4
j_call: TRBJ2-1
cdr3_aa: CASSIMASGGVAYNEQFF

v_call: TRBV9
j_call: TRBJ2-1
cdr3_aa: CASSVGQGTGVNEQFF

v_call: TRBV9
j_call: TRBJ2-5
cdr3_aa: CASSTGLAGLRETQYF

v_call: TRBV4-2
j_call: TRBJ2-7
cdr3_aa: CASSQGDSGSYEQYF

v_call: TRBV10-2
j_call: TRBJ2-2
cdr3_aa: CASSMDRGVSGTGELFF

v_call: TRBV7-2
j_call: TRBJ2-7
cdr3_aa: CASSLVRGNHEQYF

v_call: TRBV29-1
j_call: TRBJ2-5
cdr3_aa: CSVIQTGGVTQETQYF

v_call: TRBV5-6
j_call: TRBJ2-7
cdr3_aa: CASSWIPSGEFYEQYF

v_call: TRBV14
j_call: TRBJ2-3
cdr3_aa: CASSQFGLADTDTQYF

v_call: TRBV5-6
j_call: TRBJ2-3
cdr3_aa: CASSLLTGADTDTQYF